Each of the 29 T cell receptor beta chains below was sequenced from the same sample in a study of T cell repertoires in cytomegalovirus infection. TCRdb reprocessed the reads with MiXCR, giving one entry per CDR3 protein. This sample carries under 95,000 distinct CDR3 sequences, 4% of them seen once, and the ten largest clones take 20% to 25%. Sample: PBMCs. The receptor source for this set is a human donor in good health (CMV status not recorded). Some clones in this sample may be carry-over from other donors' samples.

This clonotype was counted many times. This chain connects TRBV20-1 to TRBJ1-1, with TRBD1 identical over 7 bases. CDR3 size: 15 residues. Per germline, CDR1 DFQATT and CDR2 SNEGSKA (reference sequence). V lost 0 bases, J lost 5 bases, and 9 bases stayed unmatched. The CDR3 reads CSARDPAGGGTEAFF. The CDR3 DNA reads as TGCAGTGCTAGAGATCCCGCAGGGGGAGGTACTGAAGCTTTCTTT.

This clonotype has only a few counts. This chain joins TRBV7-2 and TRBJ2-7, with a tentative D call TRBD2 (7 bases). Germline CDR1 and CDR2: SGHTA and FQGNSA. Trimming stripped 5 bases from V and 4 bases from J, with 27 bases between. This CDR3 comprises 18 residues. For the CDR3, the DNA is TGTGCCAGCAGCCCCAGCAAGGGGGGGGGGGCAGGGTTGTACGAGCAGTACTTC. Translating gives CASSPSKGGGAGLYEQYF.

This clonotype was recorded at least ten times. V is TRBV14 and J is TRBJ2-1; D unresolved. CDR3 length equals 15 residues. Germline values: CDR1 SGHDN, CDR2 FVKESK. V gave up 0 bases and J gave up 2 bases, with 8 bases separating them. The CDR3 sequence is CASSQEQDPYNEQFF. Here the CDR3 DNA reads TGTGCCAGCAGCCAAGAGCAGGACCCCTACAATGAGCAGTTCTTC. Variable domain in full (rest from reference TRBV14 and TRBJ2-1): EAGVTQFPSHSVIEKGQTVTLRCDPISGHDNLYWYRRVMGKEIKFLLHFVKESKQDESGMPNNRFLAERTGGTYSTLKVQPAELEDSGVYFCASSQEQDPYNEQFFGPGTRLTVL.

The sample holds many counts of this clonotype. This chain connects TRBV28 to TRBJ1-1, with D possibly matching TRBD1 (6 bases). The CDR3 has 14 residues. Between the trimmed V and J ends, which lost 1 base and 9 bases, there was a span of 15 bases. Germline values: CDR1 MDHEN, CDR2 SYDVKM. The DNA of the CDR3 is TGTGCCAGCAGTTTATCCCTGGCGACAGGCAAAGCTTTCTTT. It translates to CASSLSLATGKAFF.

In this sample, this clonotype turned up many times. The V gene is TRBV7-2, the J gene TRBJ2-3; 9 positions agree with TRBD2. V shed 4 bases and J 2 bases; nucleotides not matched to a gene: 1. Germline V lookup: CDR1 SGHTA, CDR2 FQGNSA. The CDR3 is 14 amino acids. CDR3 nucleotides: TGTGCCAGCAGCTGGGGACTAGCCACAGATACGCAGTATTTT. Its protein product is CASSWGLATDTQYF. The whole variable domain, filled in from reference TRBV7-2 and TRBJ2-3, reads GAGVSQSPSNKVTEKGKDVELRCDPISGHTALYWYRQSLGQGLEFLIYFQGNSAPDKSGLPSDRFSAERTGGSVSTLTIQRTQQEDSAVYLCASSWGLATDTQYFGPGTRLTVL.

The table lists this clonotype with many counts. The gene calls are TRBV7-2 and TRBJ2-3; 7 bases are shared with TRBD2. Germline assignment: CDR1 SGHTA and CDR2 FQGNSA. V shed 5 bases and J 5 bases; nucleotides not matched to a gene: 10. The CDR3 covers 15 residues. CDR3 nucleotides: TGTGCCAGCAGCCTCGGGCGGGGGAGTCGAGATACGCAGTATTTT. Its translation: CASSLGRGSRDTQYF.

This clonotype was counted at least ten times. V and J are TRBV7-2 and TRBJ2-4; D may be TRBD2 (6 bases). The CDR3 spans 12 residues. The V gene lost 3 bases and the J gene lost 14 bases, with 14 bases spanning the gap. The germline V gene has CDR1 SGHTA and CDR2 FQGNSA. CDR3 protein: CASSLDGGLEYF. The CDR3 nucleotides are TGTGCCAGCAGCTTGGATGGGGGACTTGAGTACTTC.

This clonotype occurred many times. The chain employs TRBV18 and TRBJ2-7; possible D gene TRBD1, 6 bases. V was clipped by 3 bases and J by 7 bases, with 19 bases between them. CDR3 size: 15 residues. The germline CDR1 and CDR2 sequences are KGHSH and LQKENI. DNA for the CDR3: TGTGCCAGCTCACCGATGATAGTGGGCCAGGGGGAGCAGTACTTC. Its protein product is CASSPMIVGQGEQYF.

This clonotype was recorded many times. The chain carries TRBV7-2 and TRBJ2-3; D not resolved. There are 11 residues in the CDR3. Germline values: CDR1 SGHTA, CDR2 FQGNSA. The V and J ends lost 6 bases and 1 base respectively, with 2 bases between them. The CDR3 region is CASRRTDTQYF. CDR3 in DNA: TGTGCCAGCAGGCGCACAGATACGCAGTATTTT.

This clonotype showed up many times. The chain combines TRBV7-2 with TRBJ1-1; D call uncertain. This CDR3 contains 12 residues. V was cut by 3 bases and J by 6 bases, with 8 bases left in between. Per the germline V gene, CDR1 is SGHTA and CDR2 is FQGNSA. CDR3 DNA sequence: TGTGCCAGCAGCTTCCGTTTAGCTGAAGCTTTCTTT. It is translated as CASSFRLAEAFF.

This clonotype was counted many times. The rearrangement links TRBV7-6 to TRBJ2-7; 8 bases fit TRBD2. The CDR3 runs 19 residues. Germline trimming cut 5 bases from V and 3 bases from J; bases unmatched to any gene: 21. Per the germline V gene, CDR1 is SGHVS and CDR2 is FNYEAQ. The CDR3 region has the DNA TGTGCCAGCAGCGCATTACCCGGGACTAGTGTCTCTGGGCTCTACGAGCAGTACTTC. It is translated as CASSALPGTSVSGLYEQYF.

This clonotype was found many times. The J gene is TRBJ2-5, the V gene TRBV7-2; D is ambiguous. Deletions cut 5 bases from V and 5 bases from J, with 12 bases between. The germline V gene encodes CDR1 SGHTA and CDR2 FQGNSA. The CDR3 runs to 13 residues. The CDR3 spells CASSRSSEETQYF. CDR3 coding DNA: TGTGCCAGCAGCCGGAGTAGTGAGGAGACCCAGTACTTC.

This clonotype was seen ten or more times. V and J are TRBV10-3 and TRBJ2-7; 10 positions match TRBD2. Per the germline V gene, CDR1 is ENHRY and CDR2 is SYGVKD. CDR3 length: 16 residues. Trimming at V came to 4 bases and at J to 5 bases, leaving 11 bases not matched to a gene. The CDR3 sequence is CAISAKTGTSAHEQYF. In DNA, the CDR3 is TGTGCCATCAGTGCGAAAACAGGGACTAGCGCCCACGAGCAGTACTTC.

This clonotype appeared many times. This chain connects TRBV7-2 to TRBJ1-5; D unresolved. Trimming shortened V by 5 bases and J by 0 bases, and 11 bases separated the two germline ends. The germline V gene encodes CDR1 SGHTA and CDR2 FQGNSA. The CDR3 sequence is 15 residues long. The CDR3 loop reads CASSHFGDSNQPQHF. CDR3 in DNA: TGTGCCAGCAGCCACTTTGGGGATAGCAATCAGCCCCAGCATTTT.

This clonotype has a handful of counts. This may be a read error: a much more frequent sequence differs by one nucleotide. The genes are TRBV11-3 and TRBJ2-3; unclear D gene. The germline V gene encodes CDR1 SGHNT and CDR2 YENEEA. The CDR3 covers 12 residues. Trimming removed 1 base at V and 4 bases at J, with 3 bases between. In DNA, the CDR3 is TGTGCCAGCAGCTTAGCCTCAGATACGCAGTATTTT. Its translation is CASSLASDTQYF.

About this clonotype: A much larger clone lies one base from this, so it may be a read error. The chain carries TRBV7-2 and TRBJ2-5; maybe TRBD1 (6 bases). The CDR3 totals 14 residues. Germline lookup yields CDR1 SGHTA and CDR2 FQGNSA. The CDR3 is CASSFDRLGETPYF. The CDR3, as DNA: TGTGCCAGCAGCTTCGACAGGTTAGGAGAGACCCCGTACTTC.

In this sample, this clonotype turned up many times. The chain recombines TRBV7-2 with TRBJ2-1; TRBD2 is a possible D gene (6 bases). Germline-derived CDR1 and CDR2 are SGHTA and FQGNSA. V lost 4 bases and J lost 0, with 13 bases in between. The CDR3 spans 16 residues. The CDR3 nucleotides are TGTGCCAGCAGCTACTATAGCGGCAGCTCCTACAATGAGCAGTTCTTC. It yields the protein CASSYYSGSSYNEQFF.

This clonotype showed up many times. The chain uses TRBV11-2 and TRBJ1-2; D remains ambiguous. The germline CDR1 and CDR2 sequences are SGHAT and FQNNGV. V was cut by 2 bases and J by 2 bases, with 6 bases left in between. This CDR3 comprises 13 residues. CDR3 DNA: TGTGCCAGCAGCTTAAGACGGAACTATGGCTACACCTTC. Translated, it gives CASSLRRNYGYTF.

This clonotype was recorded many times. The genes are TRBV25-1 and TRBJ1-5; unclear D gene. Deletions cut 4 bases from V and 2 bases from J, with 9 bases between. CDR3 size: 14 residues. Germline V gene lookup returns CDR1 MGHDK and CDR2 SYGVNS. The CDR3 region is CASSGIGGNQPQHF. The CDR3, as DNA: TGTGCCAGCAGTGGGATAGGCGGCAATCAGCCCCAGCATTTT.

The sample holds many counts of this clonotype. The chain is built from TRBV7-3 and TRBJ2-7; D may correspond to TRBD1 or TRBD2 (6 bases each). Trimming took 4 bases from V and 0 from J, leaving 7 bases between them. The germline V gene has CDR1 SGHTA and CDR2 FQGTGA. The CDR3 is made up of 13 amino acids. The CDR3 loop reads CASSSGASYEQYF. For the CDR3, the DNA is TGTGCCAGCAGCTCGGGGGCCTCCTACGAGCAGTACTTC.

This clonotype was recorded at least ten times. The rearrangement joins TRBV7-2 to TRBJ1-2; no clear D. Trimming pared 1 base from V and 9 bases from J, leaving 15 bases between. Per germline, CDR1 SGHTA and CDR2 FQGNSA. The CDR3 spans 14 residues. The CDR3 DNA sequence: TGTGCCAGCAGCTTAGACAGCTTCCCTACCCGCTACACCTTC. This sequence encodes CASSLDSFPTRYTF.

This clonotype showed up many times. This sequence joins TRBV7-2 and TRBJ2-7; D gene uncertain. Between the trimmed V and J ends, which lost 1 base and 2 bases, there was a span of 15 bases. Germline assignment: CDR1 SGHTA and CDR2 FQGNSA. The CDR3 consists of 16 residues. The DNA for the CDR3 is TGTGCCAGCAGCTTAGTTTCCCCTTCGCTAGCCTACGAGCAGTACTTC. The encoded protein is CASSLVSPSLAYEQYF. The variable domain in full, with the rest retrieved from reference TRBV7-2 and TRBJ2-7, is GAGVSQSPSNKVTEKGKDVELRCDPISGHTALYWYRQSLGQGLEFLIYFQGNSAPDKSGLPSDRFSAERTGGSVSTLTIQRTQQEDSAVYLCASSLVSPSLAYEQYFGPGTRLTVT.

Many counts were recorded for this clonotype. V is TRBV7-2 and J is TRBJ1-2; no clear D gene. CDR3 length: 13 amino acids. V was trimmed by 6 bases and J by 2 bases, leaving 10 bases between them. Germline CDR1 SGHTA, CDR2 FQGNSA. CDR3 nucleotides: TGTGCCAGCAGTACGACCCAAAACTATGGCTACACCTTC. Residues: CASSTTQNYGYTF.

The table lists this clonotype with many counts. The genes are TRBV7-2 and TRBJ1-1; D possibly corresponds to TRBD1 (5 bases). Per germline, CDR1 SGHTA and CDR2 FQGNSA. Trimming took 1 base from V and 3 from J, leaving 12 bases between them. The CDR3 runs 15 residues. The CDR3 DNA sequence: TGTGCCAGCAGCTTAGGGGTTCGGGGGTACACTGAAGCTTTCTTT. This codes for CASSLGVRGYTEAFF.

This clonotype was found many times. The V and J genes are TRBV7-2 and TRBJ2-2; a possible D gene is TRBD2 (6 bases). The CDR3 is made up of 16 amino acids. Germline CDR1 reads SGHTA; CDR2 reads FQGNSA. V was clipped by 3 bases and J by 1 base, with 12 bases between them. The CDR3, as DNA: TGTGCCAGCAGCTTTTCCGGGAGAAGGAACACCGGGGAGCTGTTTTTT. It translates to CASSFSGRRNTGELFF.

This clonotype has at least ten counts. The V and J genes are TRBV6-2 or TRBV6-3 and TRBJ2-5; D assignment may be TRBD1 or TRBD2 (5 bases each). CDR1 is MNHEY and CDR2 is SVGEGT in the germline V gene. Trimming cost V 7 bases and J 4 bases, with 19 bases left between them. This CDR3 spans 15 amino acids. The CDR3 DNA reads TGTGCCAGCATCACGGGACCACAATGGATAGAGACCCAGTACTTC. It yields the protein CASITGPQWIETQYF.

Ten or more counts support this clonotype. The rearrangement links TRBV6-2 or TRBV6-3 to TRBJ1-6; the D gene is possibly TRBD1 (5 bases). The CDR3 spans 14 residues. V was cut by 6 bases and J by 8 bases, with 14 bases left in between. Germline V gives CDR1 MNHEY, CDR2 SVGEGT. CDR3 amino acids: CASRPSGYYSPLHF. CDR3 coding DNA: TGTGCCAGCAGGCCTTCAGGGTACTATTCACCCCTCCACTTT.

This clonotype has ten or more counts. The chain recombines TRBV7-2 with TRBJ2-1; TRBD2 matches at 12 bases. With 5 bases clipped from V and 3 bases from J, the junction kept 8 bases outside the gene matches. The CDR3 is made up of 17 amino acids. The germline V gene has CDR1 SGHTA and CDR2 FQGNSA. The DNA of the CDR3 is TGTGCCAGCAGCGCCAACCCTAGCGGGGGGGTCTACAATGAGCAGTTCTTC. Protein product: CASSANPSGGVYNEQFF.

This clonotype was seen ten or more times. The chain employs TRBV7-2 and TRBJ2-3, with a possible D match to TRBD2 (7 bases). There are 15 residues in the CDR3. Germline V gene sequence: CDR1 SGHTA, CDR2 FQGNSA. Between the trimmed V and J ends, which lost 0 bases and 4 bases, there was a span of 11 bases. The CDR3 DNA reads TGTGCCAGCAGCTTAGCTGCGGGGGCGGCAGATACGCAGTATTTT. Translated, it gives CASSLAAGAADTQYF.